This T cell receptor beta chain was identified in a study of vaccination effects on CD4 cells after COVID-19. The V and J ends lost 4 bases and 7 bases, in that order; junction bases with no gene match: 6. Germline CDR1 is SGHRS and CDR2 is YFSETQ. The CDR3 spans 14 residues. Note on this clone: What it recognizes is unknown.

ViraFEST used viral peptide pools to expand antigen-specific CD4+ T cells before sequencing. When around 10 days of culture had elapsed, CD4+ T cells were isolated. Testing of the vaccine recipients showed negative nucleocapsid antibodies and no prior SARS-CoV-2 infection. The authors exchanged half the medium for IL-2 medium on days 3 and 7. The protocol was immunoSEQ multiplex PCR, while the TCRdb copy is restricted to in-frame clones and leaves out a portion. The sample yields some 25,000 clones, approximately 64% seen once. The J gene is TRBJ2-1, the V gene TRBV5-1, with 9 positions matching TRBD2. Sequenced here: CD4+ T cells from PBMCs cultured with HCoV-OC43 spike peptides, sampled before COVID-19 vaccination. As for subset: HCoV-OC43 spike overlapping peptide pool stimulation. The clonotype was recovered from a human donor who received a COVID-19 vaccine. CDR3 loop: CASSPGLARNEQFF. CDR3 DNA: TGCGCCAGCAGCCCGGGACTAGCAAGGAATGAGCAGTTCTTC.